This is a list of T cell receptor beta chains from one sample in a study of T cell responses to AZD1222 COVID-19 vaccine. Assay: immunoSEQ multiplex PCR; the TCRdb copy retains only in-frame clones and omits some. The top ten hold 1% to 1.5% of the sample, which has 100,000 or so clones, 75% to 95% seen once. The material sequenced was peripheral blood, taken on day 0 of AZD1222 vaccination. Receptors were obtained from an adult in good health. The CDR3 runs from the conserved cysteine through the conserved F or W. The D gene is left open where the match is weak. Size is stated for part of the rows, as once, few or many counts, or as a class when the clone is expanded.

V gene,J gene,clone size,D gene,CDR3 DNA,CDR3 protein
TRBV6-5,TRBJ2-3,NA,NA,TGTGCCAGCGGTCGGGGGATTAGCACAGATACGCAGTATTTT,CASGRGISTDTQYF
TRBV30,TRBJ1-1,NA,NA,TGTGCCTGGAGCAACAGGTTCGCCGTTGAAGCTTTCTTT,CAWSNRFAVEAFF
TRBV12-5,TRBJ1-5,NA,NA,TGTGCTAGTGGTTTGGAAATAGGAACGGCCCAGCATTTT,CASGLEIGTAQHF
TRBV4-1,TRBJ2-5,NA,NA,TGCGCCAGCAGCCGGAGCAGGGGCCAAGAGACCCAGTACTTC,CASSRSRGQETQYF
TRBV28,TRBJ1-4,NA,NA,TGTGCCAGCAGTTTTTTCCGGGTGAAAAAACTGTTTTTT,CASSFFRVKKLFF
TRBV14,TRBJ1-6,NA,NA,TGTGCCAGCAGCCGAATAGGGGATTCACCCCTCCACTTT,CASSRIGDSPLHF
TRBV28,TRBJ2-2,NA,NA,TGTGCCAGCAGCCCCCCGGGACTGAACACCGGGGAGCTGTTTTTT,CASSPPGLNTGELFF
TRBV14,TRBJ1-6,NA,TRBD1,TGTGCCAGCAGCCTGACAGGGAATAATTCACCCCTCCACTTT,CASSLTGNNSPLHF
TRBV6-5,TRBJ1-2,NA,NA,TGTGCCAGCAGTTACTCGGAGCGGGGGGGCTACACCTTC,CASSYSERGGYTF
TRBV5-4,TRBJ1-1,NA,NA,TGTGCCAGCAGCGGGCCGGGTCTCATGAACACTGAAGCTTTCTTT,CASSGPGLMNTEAFF
TRBV15,TRBJ1-5,NA,NA,TGTGCCACCAGCAGGCATCGGACAGTCGATCAGCCCCAGCATTTT,CATSRHRTVDQPQHF
TRBV9,TRBJ1-1,once,TRBD1,TGTGCCAGCAGCGCTGGACAGGGATTGGGGAACACTGAAGCTTTCTTT,CASSAGQGLGNTEAFF
TRBV6-5,TRBJ2-1,NA,NA,TGTGCCAGCAGTTCACACCCCAGGAATGAGCAGTTCTTC,CASSSHPRNEQFF
TRBV13,TRBJ2-7,NA,TRBD1,TGTGCCAGCAGCTGGGGACAGGGATCAATCAGCGAGCAGTACTTC,CASSWGQGSISEQYF
TRBV11-2,TRBJ2-3,once,NA,TGTGCCAGCAGCTTTTTAGGGGGGATAGATACGCAGTATTTT,CASSFLGGIDTQYF
TRBV5-6,TRBJ1-5,NA,TRBD1,TGTGCCAGCAGCGCCGATCCCGGGACAGGGGGAGATCAGCCCCAGCATTTT,CASSADPGTGGDQPQHF
TRBV5-4,TRBJ1-2,NA,NA,TGTGCCAGCAGCCCCGACGGCAACTATGGCTACACCTTC,CASSPDGNYGYTF
TRBV6-6,TRBJ1-4,NA,NA,TGTGCCAGCAACCAGGATGGGGGACCTCGGGAACTGTTTTTT,CASNQDGGPRELFF
TRBV2,TRBJ2-3,NA,NA,TGTGCCAGCAGTGAAGGGACAGATACGCAGTATTTT,CASSEGTDTQYF
TRBV4-1,TRBJ2-7,NA,NA,TGCGCCAGCAGCCAAGAAGGAGGAGACTCCTACGAGCAGTACTTC,CASSQEGGDSYEQYF
TRBV3-1/TRBV3-2,TRBJ2-2,NA,TRBD1,TGTGCCAGCAGCCAACAAATTGACTCCGGGACAGGGGGAGGCACCGGGGAGCTGTTTTTT,CASSQQIDSGTGGGTGELFF
TRBV2,TRBJ2-5,few,TRBD2,TGTGCCAGCAGGCCTGGGACTAGCGGGGGAAAGACCCAGTACTTC,CASRPGTSGGKTQYF
TRBV14,TRBJ1-6,NA,NA,TGTGCCAGCAGCCAAGAAACCGGGTTAGGGTCACCCCTCCACTTT,CASSQETGLGSPLHF
TRBV6-5,TRBJ1-1,NA,NA,TGTGCCAGCAAAATGGGGAAGTGGGGCACTGAAGCTTTCTTT,CASKMGKWGTEAFF
TRBV5-1,TRBJ2-7,few,NA,TGCGCCAGCCAAGAGACCGGGACTTCCGACGAGCAGTACTTC,CASQETGTSDEQYF
TRBV11-2,TRBJ1-4,NA,NA,TGTGCCAGCAGCTTAGGACAGATTTTTAATGAAAAACTGTTTTTT,CASSLGQIFNEKLFF
TRBV19,TRBJ1-1,NA,NA,TGTGCCAGTAGTCCTATTGAGGGGCTGAACACTGAAGCTTTCTTT,CASSPIEGLNTEAFF
TRBV30,TRBJ1-6,NA,TRBD1,TGTGCCTGGAGGCGCGGGGACAGCATAAATTCACCCCTCCACTTT,CAWRRGDSINSPLHF
TRBV7-8,TRBJ1-6,NA,TRBD1,TGTGCCAGCAGCTCGGCGACAGGGAATCTTAATTCACCCCTCCACTTT,CASSSATGNLNSPLHF
TRBV20-1,TRBJ1-4,NA,NA,TGCAGTGCTAGTGGGCAAAATGAAAAACTGTTTTTT,CSASGQNEKLFF
TRBV4-2,TRBJ1-3,NA,NA,TGTGCCAGCAGCCAAGAGGTCCTTCGAAGCGGAAACACCATATATTTT,CASSQEVLRSGNTIYF
TRBV5-1,TRBJ1-1,NA,NA,TGCGCCAGCAGCCCGCACCTCGGGAACACTGAAGCTTTCTTT,CASSPHLGNTEAFF
TRBV6-6,TRBJ2-7,NA,TRBD2,TGTGCCAGCAGCCGACAGGCTAGCGGGGGGGCTTATTACGAGCAGTACTTC,CASSRQASGGAYYEQYF
TRBV27,TRBJ1-1,NA,NA,TGTGCCAGCAGTTTAGTCCCGCGGAACACTGAAGCTTTCTTT,CASSLVPRNTEAFF
TRBV5-4,TRBJ1-6,NA,TRBD1,TGTGCCAGCAGCTCGGGACAGGGTGGATCACCCCTCCACTTT,CASSSGQGGSPLHF
TRBV7-9,TRBJ2-2,NA,NA,TGTGCCAGCACCCTTTGGGTTGCGAACACCGGGGAGCTGTTTTTT,CASTLWVANTGELFF
TRBV5-4,TRBJ2-1,NA,NA,TGTGCCAGCAGCTTGGTACCGTACAATGAGCAGTTCTTC,CASSLVPYNEQFF
TRBV7-3,TRBJ1-2,NA,NA,TGTGCCAGCAGCTTAAGGTCGGGGGAAGGCTACACCTTC,CASSLRSGEGYTF
TRBV20-1,TRBJ1-2,NA,NA,TGCAGTGCTAGGAAAGTTCATGGCTACACCTTC,CSARKVHGYTF
TRBV5-1,TRBJ1-2,NA,TRBD1,TGCGCCAGCAGCCGCGGGACAGGGGGAGAACATGGCTACACCTTC,CASSRGTGGEHGYTF
TRBV11-2,TRBJ1-6,NA,TRBD1,TGTGCCAGCAGCTCCGCCCGGACAGGGAGAGGAACACCCCTCCACTTT,CASSSARTGRGTPLHF
TRBV5-8,TRBJ2-5,once,NA,TGTGCCAGCAGCTACGGGACTCTAGAGACCCAGTACTTC,CASSYGTLETQYF
TRBV19,TRBJ2-7,NA,TRBD2,TGTGCCAGTAGTGCGCCAGGGCAGCGGGGCGAGCAGTACTTC,CASSAPGQRGEQYF
TRBV5-4,TRBJ1-2,once,NA,TGTGCCAGCAGCTTGGCCATGGGCGGAGGCTATGGCTACACCTTC,CASSLAMGGGYGYTF
TRBV12-1,TRBJ1-5,NA,NA,TGTGCCAGCAGCTTTGTGGGGGCTCCTAGCAATCAGCCCCAGCATTTT,CASSFVGAPSNQPQHF
TRBV4-1,TRBJ1-3,NA,NA,TGCGCCAGCAGTCGCTCATTTATCTCTGGAAACACCATATATTTT,CASSRSFISGNTIYF
TRBV6-5,TRBJ1-3,once,NA,TGTGCCAGCGTCTATGGGGGAAACACCATATATTTT,CASVYGGNTIYF
TRBV5-1,TRBJ1-1,once,NA,TGCGCCAGCAGCTTCAACAAAGGCACTGAAGCTTTCTTT,CASSFNKGTEAFF
TRBV4-2,TRBJ1-6,NA,TRBD1,TGTGCCAGCAGCCTAATCTCCGGGACAGCTGATTCACCCCTCCACTTT,CASSLISGTADSPLHF
TRBV5-4,TRBJ2-3,once,TRBD1,TGTGCCAGCAGCCTGGGACAGGGGCGCACAGATACGCAGTATTTT,CASSLGQGRTDTQYF
TRBV5-1,TRBJ2-5,NA,NA,TGCGCCAGCAGGAGTGACTTTTCCCAAGAGACCCAGTACTTC,CASRSDFSQETQYF
TRBV10-3,TRBJ1-2,NA,NA,TGTGCCATCAGTGTCGAGGGAAGGGATGGCTACACCTTC,CAISVEGRDGYTF
TRBV19,TRBJ2-2,once,NA,TGTGCCAGTAGTCTAGAAGCGGAGCTGTTTTTT,CASSLEAELFF
TRBV5-5,TRBJ1-3,NA,NA,TGTGCCAGCAGCTGGGGGCAGTACTCTGGAAACACCATATATTTT,CASSWGQYSGNTIYF
TRBV21-1,TRBJ1-1,NA,NA,TGTGCCAGCAGCAAAGATGCTCGAGCAGGGCAGAACACTGAAGCTTTCTTT,CASSKDARAGQNTEAFF
TRBV12-3/TRBV12-4,TRBJ1-1,NA,NA,TGTGCCATCCGCAGGATGAACACTGAAGCTTTCTTT,CAIRRMNTEAFF
TRBV3-1/TRBV3-2,TRBJ1-1,few,NA,TGTGCCAGCAGCCAAGATCTGCTCATGAACACTGAAGCTTTCTTT,CASSQDLLMNTEAFF